This T cell receptor beta chain was documented in a study of blood T cell repertoires in COVID-19. Trimming removed 6 bases from V and 2 bases from J, with 14 bases in between. This CDR3 comprises 14 residues. In germline, CDR1 is SNHLY, CDR2 FYNNEI. In the original workflow: The authors estimated nucleated cell counts from reference gene primer amplification. The protocol was immunoSEQ multiplex PCR, while the TCRdb copy is restricted to in-frame clones and leaves out a portion. V, J and clone size derive from that table, while D and trimming were established from the DNA sequence. The table shows around 200,000 clones, with approximately 84% occurring only once.

The chain uses TRBV2 and TRBJ2-7; the D gene is possibly TRBD1 (5 bases). Input material: peripheral blood. The source is a man in his fifties with acute or convalescent COVID-19. The DNA for the CDR3 is TGTGCCAGCAGCCAGGGTCCCCTAACCTACGAGCAGTACTTC. Translating gives CASSQGPLTYEQYF.